What follows is one T cell receptor (beta chain) and its context. Its antigen is currently unknown. The source of the sample is a study of CD8 T cells in ankylosing spondylitis. Each TCR beta library was made by quantitative 5'-RACE that incorporated molecular barcodes. TCRdb re-derived calls from the 5' RACE reads in MiXCR, one entry per CDR3 protein. The sample shows about 440,000 distinct CDR3 sequences, approximately 17% of them seen only once. The germline CDR1 and CDR2 sequences are SGHRS and YFSETQ. The V end was cut by 3 bases, the J end by 5 bases, with 9 bases between. The CDR3 loop spans 12 amino acids. Overall study results and limits: Several of the motif variants were reported before in synovial fluid and blood from reactive arthritis. In ankylosing spondylitis blood, a motif of eight highly homologous TCR beta variants appeared characteristic. There was reportedly significant enrichment of clones that were disease-linked in matched ankylosing spondylitis synovial fluid. The disease-linked clones had a CD8+ phenotype and low blood frequencies.

Sequencing used blood, either unsorted or a sorted T cell fraction (not recorded which). This TCR came from a male donor with ankylosing spondylitis. The V call is TRBV5-1, the J call TRBJ2-7; a weak D match, TRBD2 (6 bases). CDR3: CASSSGSHEQYF. DNA for the CDR3: TGCGCCAGCAGCTCCGGGAGCCACGAGCAGTACTTC.